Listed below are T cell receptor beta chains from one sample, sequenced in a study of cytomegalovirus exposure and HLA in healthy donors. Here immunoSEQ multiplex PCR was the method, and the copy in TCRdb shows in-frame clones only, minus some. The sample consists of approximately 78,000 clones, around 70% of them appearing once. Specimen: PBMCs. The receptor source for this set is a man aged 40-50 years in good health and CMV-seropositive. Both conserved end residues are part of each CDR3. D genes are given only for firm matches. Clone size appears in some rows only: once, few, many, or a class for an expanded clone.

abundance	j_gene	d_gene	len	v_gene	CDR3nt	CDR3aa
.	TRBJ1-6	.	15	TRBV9	TGTGCCAGCCAAAACGGGCGCTGGGAGGGTTCACCCCTCCACTTT	CASQNGRWEGSPLHF
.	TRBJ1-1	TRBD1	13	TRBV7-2	TGTGCCAGCAGCTTAGCTGGGACAGGTGAAGCTTTCTTT	CASSLAGTGEAFF
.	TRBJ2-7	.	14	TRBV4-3	TGCGCCAGCAGCCAAGATTATGCCGAGAACGAGCAGTACTTC	CASSQDYAENEQYF
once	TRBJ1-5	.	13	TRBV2	TGTGCCAGCCTACAGGGTTGGAATCAGCCCCAGCATTTT	CASLQGWNQPQHF
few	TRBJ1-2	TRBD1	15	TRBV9	TGTGCCAGCAGCGTAGAGGCAGGGGGCGACTATGGCTACACCTTC	CASSVEAGGDYGYTF
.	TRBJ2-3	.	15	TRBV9	TGTGCCAGCAGCGATAGCGCGACCGCCACAGATACGCAGTATTTT	CASSDSATATDTQYF
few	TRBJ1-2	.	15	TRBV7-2	TGTGCCAGCAGCTTAGTAGGCAGACAAAACTATGGCTACACCTTC	CASSLVGRQNYGYTF
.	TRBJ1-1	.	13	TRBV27	TGTGCCAGCGAGCCTCAGGCAGGAACTGAAGCTTTCTTT	CASEPQAGTEAFF
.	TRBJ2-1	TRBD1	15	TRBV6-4	TGTGCCAGCAGTGACCCCGGGACAGGGAGGAATGAGCAGTTCTTC	CASSDPGTGRNEQFF
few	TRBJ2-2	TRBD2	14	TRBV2	TGTGCCAGCAGTCTAGCGGGGGGGCAAGGGGAGCTGTTTTTT	CASSLAGGQGELFF
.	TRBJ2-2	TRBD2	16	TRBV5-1	TGCGCCAGCAGCTCTCGGACTAGCGGGAACACCGGGGAGCTGTTTTTT	CASSSRTSGNTGELFF
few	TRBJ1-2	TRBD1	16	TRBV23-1	TGCGCCAGCAGTCAATTTCGGACAGGGGCGAACTATGGCTACACCTTC	CASSQFRTGANYGYTF
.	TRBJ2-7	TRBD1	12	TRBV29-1	TGCAGCATAGCGGACAGGGGAGGTGAGCAGTACTTC	CSIADRGGEQYF
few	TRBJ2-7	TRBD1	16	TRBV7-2	TGTGCCAGCAGCCCCCGGCCGGGACAGGGTCGCCACGAGCAGTACTTC	CASSPRPGQGRHEQYF
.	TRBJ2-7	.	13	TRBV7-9	TGTGCCAGCAGCCGAAGCCCTTTGGTCGAGCAGTACTTC	CASSRSPLVEQYF
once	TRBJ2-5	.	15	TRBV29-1	TGCAGCGTCCCCCCCAGAGGGCCCGATGGTTCTACCCAGTACTTC	CSVPPRGPDGSTQYF
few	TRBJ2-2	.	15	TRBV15	TGTGCCACCAGCAGAGATCGGGCCAGGGCCGGGGAGCTGTTTTTT	CATSRDRARAGELFF
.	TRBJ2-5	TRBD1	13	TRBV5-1	TGCGCCAGCAGCAGGACAACACAGGGGGCCCAGTACTTC	CASSRTTQGAQYF
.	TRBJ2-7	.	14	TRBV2	TGTGCCAGCACCCCGAGGGGGACAACCTACGAGCAGTACTTC	CASTPRGTTYEQYF
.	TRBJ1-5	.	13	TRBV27	TGTGCCAGCAAACCACAAGGGGGACAGCCCCAGCATTTT	CASKPQGGQPQHF